This record concerns one T cell receptor (beta chain) sequence. CDR3 length: 15 amino acids. Trimming stripped 3 bases from V and 3 bases from J, with 14 bases between. CDR1 is SGDLS and CDR2 is YYNGEE in the germline V gene. The record originates from a study of technical replicates of blood from a few donors. This table comes from immunoSEQ multiplex PCR, and its TCRdb copy is limited to in-frame clones, with some not included. The sample holds approximately 60,000 clones, around nine tenths seen once. This TCR derives from a human donor in good health. Some clones in this sample may be carry-over from other donors' samples. The J gene is TRBJ2-3, the V gene TRBV9; tentatively, D is TRBD1 (7 bases). Specimen: PBMCs. CDR3 protein: CASSAQGGQTDTQYF. The CDR3 DNA follows: TGTGCCAGCAGCGCCCAGGGGGGACAGACAGATACGCAGTATTTT.